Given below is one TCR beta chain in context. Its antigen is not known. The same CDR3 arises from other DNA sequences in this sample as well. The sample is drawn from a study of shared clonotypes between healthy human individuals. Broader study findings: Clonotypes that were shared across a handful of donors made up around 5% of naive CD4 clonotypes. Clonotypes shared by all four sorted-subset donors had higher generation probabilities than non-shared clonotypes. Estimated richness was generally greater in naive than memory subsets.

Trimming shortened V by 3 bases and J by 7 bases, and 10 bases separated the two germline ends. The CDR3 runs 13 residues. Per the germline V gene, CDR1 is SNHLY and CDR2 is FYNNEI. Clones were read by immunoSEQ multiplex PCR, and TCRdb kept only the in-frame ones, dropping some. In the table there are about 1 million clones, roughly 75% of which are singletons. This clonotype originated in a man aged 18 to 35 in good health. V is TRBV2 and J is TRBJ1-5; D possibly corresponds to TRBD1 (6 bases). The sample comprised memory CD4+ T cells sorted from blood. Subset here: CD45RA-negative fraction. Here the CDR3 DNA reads TGTGCCAGCAGTGAGGGGGCAGGACAGCCCCAGCATTTT. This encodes CASSEGAGQPQHF. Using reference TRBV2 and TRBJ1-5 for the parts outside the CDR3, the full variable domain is EPEVTQTPSHQVTQMGQEVILRCVPISNHLYFYWYRQILGQKVEFLVSFYNNEISEKSEIFDDQFSVERPDGSNFTLKIRSTKLEDSAMYFCASSEGAGQPQHFGDGTRLSIL.